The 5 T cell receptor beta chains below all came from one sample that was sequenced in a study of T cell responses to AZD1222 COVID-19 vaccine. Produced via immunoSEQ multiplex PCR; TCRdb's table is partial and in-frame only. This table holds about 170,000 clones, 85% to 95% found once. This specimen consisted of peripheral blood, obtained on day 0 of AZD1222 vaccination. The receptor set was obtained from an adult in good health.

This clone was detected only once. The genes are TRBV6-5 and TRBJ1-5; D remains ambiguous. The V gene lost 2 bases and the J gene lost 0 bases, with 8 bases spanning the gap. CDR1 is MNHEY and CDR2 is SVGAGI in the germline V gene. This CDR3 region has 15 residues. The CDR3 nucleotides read TGTGCCAGCAGTTACAGTGTGGGTAGCAATCAGCCCCAGCATTTT. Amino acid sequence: CASSYSVGSNQPQHF.

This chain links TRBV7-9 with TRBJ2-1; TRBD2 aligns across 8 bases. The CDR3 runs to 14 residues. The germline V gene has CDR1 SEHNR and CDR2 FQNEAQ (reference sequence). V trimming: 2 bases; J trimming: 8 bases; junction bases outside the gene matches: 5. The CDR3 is CASSLQLAAYEQFF. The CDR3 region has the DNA TGTGCCAGCAGCTTACAACTAGCGGCTTATGAGCAGTTCTTC.

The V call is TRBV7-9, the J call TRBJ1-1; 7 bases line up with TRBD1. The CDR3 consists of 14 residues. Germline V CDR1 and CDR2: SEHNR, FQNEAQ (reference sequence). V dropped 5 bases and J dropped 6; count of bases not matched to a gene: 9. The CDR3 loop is CASSQKLGGPEAFF. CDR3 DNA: TGTGCCAGCAGCCAGAAATTAGGGGGCCCTGAAGCTTTCTTT.

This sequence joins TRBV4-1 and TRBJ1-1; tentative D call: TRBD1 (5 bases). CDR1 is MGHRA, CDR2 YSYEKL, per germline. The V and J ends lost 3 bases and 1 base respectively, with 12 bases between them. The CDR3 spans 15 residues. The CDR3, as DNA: TGCGCCAGCAGCCATGCAAATAGGGGGAACACTGAAGCTTTCTTT. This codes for CASSHANRGNTEAFF.

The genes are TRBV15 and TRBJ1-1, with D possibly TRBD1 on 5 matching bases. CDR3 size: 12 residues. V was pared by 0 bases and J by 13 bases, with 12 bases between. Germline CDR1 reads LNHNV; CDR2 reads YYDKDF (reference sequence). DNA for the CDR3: TGTGCCACCAGCAGAGATTTGGGGCAGGGTTTCTTT. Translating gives CATSRDLGQGFF. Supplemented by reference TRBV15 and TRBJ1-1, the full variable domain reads DAMVIQNPRYQVTQFGKPVTLSCSQTLNHNVMYWYQQKSSQAPKLLFHYYDKDFNNEADTPDNFQSRRPNTSFCFLDIRSPGLGDTAMYLCATSRDLGQGFFGQGTRLTVV.